This passage covers 7 T cell receptor beta chains from one sample sequenced in a study of regulatory T cells in long-lasting Graves disease. Arm-PCR with iRepertoire HTBI primers amplified the CDR3 regions for these TCR beta libraries. TCRdb re-called the multiplex PCR reads through MiXCR, storing one row per CDR3 protein. This sample has hundreds of thousands of distinct CDR3 sequences, with approximately 22% found just once. Time point meaning: persistent/refractory GD, antithyroid drugs over 5 years with positive TRAb. After RNA was extracted from PBMCs, the TCR library was made from it. The sample consisted of peripheral blood mononuclear cells (PBMCs), taken when the disease was refractory, from a patient treated with antithyroid drugs. The receptors come from a female donor with Graves disease.

The CDR3 DNA sequence: TGCGCCAGCAGTGGCTCCAGGGATAGGGGCACTGAAGCTTTCTTT. Amino acid sequence: CASSGSRDRGTEAFF. The chain couples TRBV10-1 to TRBJ1-1; the D gene is possibly TRBD1 (5 bases). V was cut by 4 bases and J by 4 bases, with 16 bases left in between. Germline V gene lookup returns CDR1 WNHNN and CDR2 SYGVQD (reference sequence). The CDR3 runs to 15 residues.

J is TRBJ2-2 and V is TRBV7-9; 9 bases line up with TRBD1. The germline V gene encodes CDR1 SEHNR and CDR2 FQNEAQ (reference sequence). The CDR3 has 14 amino acids. The V segment lost 10 bases and the J segment 6 bases; nucleotides outside the gene matches: 9. The chain's CDR3 is CATLGDRVSGELFF. Here the CDR3 DNA reads TGTGCCACCCTAGGGGACAGGGTGTCCGGGGAGCTGTTTTTT.

This clonotype has more than one count but fewer than ten. The chain joins TRBV5-1 to TRBJ2-5, with TRBD2 as a possible D gene (5 bases). The CDR3 sequence is 14 residues long. With 4 bases removed from V and 2 bases from J, the gap between germline ends came to 12 bases. CDR1 is SGHRS and CDR2 is YFSETQ in the germline V gene. The CDR3 sequence: CASSGRAHQETQYF. The CDR3 region has the DNA TGCGCCAGCAGCGGGCGGGCCCATCAAGAGACCCAGTACTTC.

Note on this clonotype: Relative to the germline gene, one junction end is altered; a read error may explain this. V gene TRBV12-3 or TRBV12-4 combines with J gene TRBJ1-1, with a weak D call TRBD1 (5 bases). CDR3 length equals 17 residues. DNA for the CDR3: TGTGCCAGCAGTTCCAGCCCCGACCAGACAGCGAACACTAAAGCTTTCTTT. Protein product: CASSSSPDQTANTKAFF.

This clonotype was counted a few times. DNA for the CDR3: TGCGCCAGCAGCTTACCGACAGGGATCCATGGCTACACCTTC. Translated: CASSLPTGIHGYTF. The chain uses TRBV5-1 and TRBJ1-2; 7 nucleotides match TRBD1. This CDR3 is 14 amino acids long. Trimming at V came to 2 bases and at J to 6 bases, leaving 7 bases not matched to a gene. Germline V lookup: CDR1 SGHRS, CDR2 YFSETQ.

This clonotype showed up many times. The chain is built from TRBV27 and TRBJ1-6; D gene unclear. V dropped 5 bases and J dropped 3 bases, with 5 bases sitting between them. The CDR3 length is 13 residues. Germline values: CDR1 MNHEY, CDR2 SMNVEV (reference sequence). CDR3 coding DNA: TGTGCCAGCAGTCAGGTCTATAATTCACCCCTCCACTTT. Translation: CASSQVYNSPLHF.

V and J are TRBV5-1 and TRBJ2-3; 11 bases match TRBD2. The CDR3 is 18 amino acids. Per the germline V gene, CDR1 is SGHRS and CDR2 is YFSETQ. The V gene end was trimmed by 4 bases and the J gene end by 0 bases; junction bases not matched to a gene: 10. CDR3 bases: TGCGCCAGCAGCCCGGGGACTAGCGGACGATTCAGCACAGATACGCAGTATTTT. Translation gives CASSPGTSGRFSTDTQYF.